Presented here are 26 T cell receptor beta chains from one specimen sequenced in a study of T cell responses to AZD1222 COVID-19 vaccine. Assay: immunoSEQ multiplex PCR; the TCRdb copy retains only in-frame clones and omits some. The table has some 150,000 clones, about 91% seen once. Source: peripheral blood, taken on day 0 of MenACWY control vaccination. The receptors come from an adult in good health.

This clone was recorded once. The chain carries TRBV4-3 and TRBJ1-2; 8 bases agree with TRBD1. This CDR3 contains 14 residues. Trimming cost V 0 bases and J 4 bases; bases outside gene matches: 1. Germline CDR1 is LGHNA and CDR2 is YSLEER. For the CDR3, the DNA is TGCGCCAGCAGCCAAGACACAGGGGGCTATGGCTACACCTTC. Protein sequence: CASSQDTGGYGYTF.

In DNA, the CDR3 is TGTGCCAGCAGCCAAGGATTGGATAGCAATCAGCCCCAGCATTTT. This codes for CASSQGLDSNQPQHF. The genes are TRBV3-1 (or the pseudogene TRBV3-2) and TRBJ1-5; unclear D gene. Trimming took off 1 base at V and 0 bases at J, with 7 bases between the two ends. The germline gives CDR1 LGHDT, CDR2 YNNKEL (reference sequence). The CDR3 is 15 residues long.

This clone was found a few times. This sequence joins TRBV6-2 or TRBV6-3 and TRBJ2-2; no clear D. The V and J ends lost 0 bases and 8 bases respectively, with 10 bases between them. Per the germline V gene, CDR1 is MNHEY and CDR2 is SVGEGT. The CDR3 length is 14 residues. Here the CDR3 reads CASSYSIKGGELFF. The CDR3 DNA sequence: TGTGCCAGCAGTTACTCGATCAAGGGTGGGGAGCTGTTTTTT.

The CDR3 bases are TGTGCCAGCAGCAGGGGACAGCCTAGCACAGATACGCAGTATTTT. Its protein is CASSRGQPSTDTQYF. The V and J genes are TRBV2 and TRBJ2-3, with TRBD1 matching over 7 bases. The germline V gene encodes CDR1 SNHLY and CDR2 FYNNEI. J gave up 0 bases and V 6 bases, and 6 bases lay outside the gene matches. The CDR3 covers 15 residues.

The gene calls are TRBV7-2 and TRBJ2-7; D remains ambiguous. Trimming took 3 bases from V and 0 from J, leaving 6 bases between them. Per the germline V gene, CDR1 is SGHTA and CDR2 is FQGNSA. This CDR3 is built from 13 residues. The CDR3 reads CASSFRASYEQYF. The CDR3 coding sequence is TGTGCCAGCAGCTTTCGAGCCTCCTACGAGCAGTACTTC. Looking up the rest from reference TRBV7-2 and TRBJ2-7 gives the full variable domain: GAGVSQSPSNKVTEKGKDVELRCDPISGHTALYWYRQSLGQGLEFLIYFQGNSAPDKSGLPSDRFSAERTGGSVSTLTIQRTQQEDSAVYLCASSFRASYEQYFGPGTRLTVT.

The V gene is TRBV6-5, the J gene TRBJ2-5; 8 bases align to TRBD2. Germline CDR1 is MNHEY and CDR2 is SVGAGI. V was pared by 6 bases and J by 1 base, with 4 bases of the junction left unmatched. CDR3 length equals 14 residues. The CDR3 sequence is CASSVSGIQETQYF. Here the CDR3 DNA reads TGTGCCAGCAGCGTTAGCGGGATCCAAGAGACCCAGTACTTC.

The V and J genes are TRBV2 and TRBJ1-1; D gene uncertain. CDR1 and CDR2 (germline): SNHLY, FYNNEI. The V gene lost 7 bases and the J gene lost 7 bases, with 13 bases spanning the gap. CDR3 length: 12 amino acids. CDR3 in DNA: TGTGCCAGCATCCTGATGATCAATGAAGCTTTCTTT. Encoded protein: CASILMINEAFF.

V is TRBV19 and J is TRBJ2-2; TRBD1 matches at 9 bases. This CDR3 has 17 residues. CDR1 and CDR2 from the germline V gene are LNHDA and SQIVND (reference sequence). The V and J ends lost 6 bases and 0 bases, in that order; junction bases with no gene match: 8. CDR3 DNA sequence: TGTGCCAGTAGAGGTTTGGGACAGGGAACGAACACCGGGGAGCTGTTTTTT. Amino acid sequence: CASRGLGQGTNTGELFF. Filled out from reference TRBV19 and TRBJ2-2, the complete variable domain reads DGGITQSPKYLFRKEGQNVTLSCEQNLNHDAMYWYRQDPGQGLRLIYYSQIVNDFQKGDIAEGYSVSREKKESFPLTVTSAQKNPTAFYLCASRGLGQGTNTGELFFGEGSRLTVL.

This chain connects TRBV7-2 to TRBJ1-2, with 8 bases lining up with TRBD1. Germline-derived CDR1 and CDR2 are SGHTA and FQGNSA. The V gene end was trimmed by 1 base and the J gene end by 6 bases; junction bases not matched to a gene: 16. The CDR3 is made up of 18 amino acids. The CDR3 here is CASSLVGVSRGQANGYTF. The CDR3 nucleotides are TGTGCCAGCAGCTTAGTAGGTGTCTCGAGGGGACAGGCGAATGGCTACACCTTC.

The CDR3 region is CASSLGPRAPGGGYTF. In DNA, the CDR3 is TGCGCCAGCAGCTTGGGCCCCCGCGCCCCTGGAGGTGGCTACACCTTC. V gene TRBV5-1 combines with J gene TRBJ1-2; D remains ambiguous. V was shortened by 0 bases and J by 7 bases, with 19 bases between the two germline ends. Germline V gene lookup returns CDR1 SGHRS and CDR2 YFSETQ. The CDR3 length is 16 residues.

This clone showed up just a few times. The chain combines TRBV4-1 with TRBJ1-2, with D possibly being TRBD1 (6 bases). V lost 2 bases to trimming and J lost 8 bases, with 15 bases between them. The CDR3 loop spans 14 amino acids. Germline V gene sequence: CDR1 MGHRA, CDR2 YSYEKL. CDR3: CASSQLRGAGGYTF. The CDR3 bases are TGCGCCAGCAGCCAACTGCGGGGGGCGGGAGGCTACACCTTC.

The V call is TRBV24-1, the J call TRBJ2-3; D gene unclear. V was clipped by 0 bases and J by 2 bases, with 5 bases between them. The CDR3 sequence is 14 residues long. The germline V gene encodes CDR1 KGHDR and CDR2 SFDVKD. The CDR3 loop is CATSDLPPTDTQYF. CDR3 in DNA: TGTGCCACCAGTGATTTGCCCCCCACAGATACGCAGTATTTT.

The chain recombines TRBV4-3 with TRBJ2-5; TRBD1 might be the D (7 bases). The germline V gene has CDR1 LGHNA and CDR2 YSLEER. The V gene lost 0 bases and the J gene lost 7 bases, with 24 bases spanning the gap. CDR3 length: 18 residues. The chain's CDR3 is CASSQEVQQGPQGGTQYF. The CDR3 DNA is TGCGCCAGCAGCCAAGAGGTCCAGCAGGGGCCGCAGGGGGGGACCCAGTACTTC.

The chain has TRBV2 and TRBJ2-3, with 8 positions matching TRBD1. V shed 6 bases and J 4 bases; nucleotides not matched to a gene: 12. The CDR3 sequence is 16 residues long. Germline values: CDR1 SNHLY, CDR2 FYNNEI. CDR3 amino acids: CASRYRVQGAADTQYF. DNA of the CDR3: TGTGCCAGCAGGTACCGGGTCCAGGGGGCCGCAGATACGCAGTATTTT.

The chain employs TRBV6-2 or TRBV6-3 and TRBJ1-1; D is perhaps TRBD1 (6 bases). V dropped 0 bases and J dropped 0 bases, with 8 bases sitting between them. The germline V gene has CDR1 MNHEY and CDR2 SVGEGT. CDR3 length: 15 residues. The CDR3 DNA is TGTGCCAGCAGTTACTCGGACAGCATGAACACTGAAGCTTTCTTT. It codes for CASSYSDSMNTEAFF.

V is TRBV28 and J is TRBJ1-3; D is possibly TRBD1 (5 bases). Trimming shortened V by 7 bases and J by 2 bases, and 9 bases separated the two germline ends. This CDR3 has 13 amino acids. Germline V gene sequence: CDR1 MDHEN, CDR2 SYDVKM. The CDR3 coding sequence is TGTGCCAGCACCCGGGGGACTGGAAACACCATATATTTT. Amino acid sequence: CASTRGTGNTIYF.

This sequence joins TRBV2 and TRBJ1-2; TRBD1 agrees at 8 bases. The CDR3 is 13 residues long. The V gene's germline CDR1 is SNHLY and CDR2 FYNNEI. With 3 bases clipped from V and 9 bases from J, the junction kept 6 bases outside the gene matches. Here the CDR3 reads CASSEGQASSYTF. The DNA of the CDR3 is TGTGCCAGCAGTGAGGGACAGGCTAGCAGCTACACCTTC. Complete variable domain (other parts from reference TRBV2 and TRBJ1-2): EPEVTQTPSHQVTQMGQEVILRCVPISNHLYFYWYRQILGQKVEFLVSFYNNEISEKSEIFDDQFSVERPDGSNFTLKIRSTKLEDSAMYFCASSEGQASSYTFGSGTRLTVV.

This chain uses TRBV19 with TRBJ2-2; 14 bases fit TRBD2. Per the germline V gene, CDR1 is LNHDA and CDR2 is SQIVND (reference sequence). This CDR3 comprises 17 residues. Losses at the gene ends were 8 bases for V and 4 bases for J; bases not matched to a gene: 9. The CDR3 DNA follows: TGTGCCAGTGGGGGGGGACTAGCGGGAGCGGCCACCGGGGAGCTGTTTTTT. Amino acid sequence: CASGGGLAGAATGELFF. The full variable domain, rest sourced from reference TRBV19 and TRBJ2-2, is DGGITQSPKYLFRKEGQNVTLSCEQNLNHDAMYWYRQDPGQGLRLIYYSQIVNDFQKGDIAEGYSVSREKKESFPLTVTSAQKNPTAFYLCASGGGLAGAATGELFFGEGSRLTVL.

The V gene is TRBV2, the J gene TRBJ1-2; D is unclear. The V and J ends lost 1 base and 2 bases respectively, with 8 bases between them. Germline-derived CDR1 and CDR2 are SNHLY and FYNNEI. There are 14 residues in the CDR3. As DNA, the CDR3 is TGTGCCAGCAGTGAAGGGAATGCGAACTATGGCTACACCTTC. Translating gives CASSEGNANYGYTF.

As concerns this clone: The junction does not match germline at one end; this may be a read error. Here the CDR3 DNA reads TGTGCCAGCAGTGGGACCGGGCACTTC. Its protein is CASSGTGHF. The chain joins TRBV2 to TRBJ2-7, with D unresolved. Per germline, CDR1 SNHLY and CDR2 FYNNEI. This CDR3 spans 9 amino acids.

The V call is TRBV19, the J call TRBJ1-5; TRBD1 aligns across 7 bases. This CDR3 has 17 amino acids. Looked up from germline, CDR1 is LNHDA and CDR2 is SQIVND (reference sequence). V shed 0 bases, J shed 4 bases, and the junction held 9 bases outside the gene matches. The CDR3 protein is CASSIDRVRGGNQPQHF. The CDR3 bases are TGTGCCAGTAGTATAGATCGTGTCAGGGGGGGAAATCAGCCCCAGCATTTT.

The gene calls are TRBV25-1 and TRBJ2-1; D remains unclear. The CDR3 has 15 residues. V dropped 5 bases and J dropped 0 bases, with 11 bases sitting between them. Germline V CDR1 and CDR2: MGHDK, SYGVNS. The chain's CDR3 is CASSPIDSSYNEQFF. CDR3 DNA: TGTGCCAGCAGTCCTATCGATAGCTCCTACAATGAGCAGTTCTTC.

The genes are TRBV11-3 and TRBJ1-2; D remains unclear. Trimming took 4 bases from V and 5 from J, leaving 11 bases between them. CDR3 length: 13 amino acids. Germline V CDR1 and CDR2: SGHNT, YENEEA. The CDR3 bases are TGTGCCAGCAGCTATTGGGGTGGGTATGGCTACACCTTC. As protein: CASSYWGGYGYTF.

V is TRBV28 and J is TRBJ1-3, with 7 bases fitting TRBD1. The CDR3 has 16 residues. Germline V lookup: CDR1 MDHEN, CDR2 SYDVKM. V lost 3 bases to trimming and J lost 3 bases; unmatched junction nucleotides: 8. In nucleotides, the CDR3 is TGTGCCAGCAGTTTCCACAGGGGAAGGGATGGAAACACCATATATTTT. Its protein product is CASSFHRGRDGNTIYF. The complete variable domain, with remaining parts taken from reference TRBV28 and TRBJ1-3, reads DVKVTQSSRYLVKRTGEKVFLECVQDMDHENMFWYRQDPGLGLRLIYFSYDVKMKEKGDIPEGYSVSREKKERFSLILESASTNQTSMYLCASSFHRGRDGNTIYFGEGSWLTVV.

This rearrangement joins TRBV6-6 to TRBJ2-5, with 11 bases aligning to TRBD2. The CDR3 consists of 18 residues. Trimming removed 5 bases from V and 5 bases from J; junction bases left unmatched: 16. The V gene's germline CDR1 is MNHNY and CDR2 SVGAGI (reference sequence). CDR3 amino acids: CASSPRLAGGVRGETQYF. Here the CDR3 DNA reads TGTGCCAGCAGTCCCCGTCTAGCGGGAGGAGTACGGGGGGAGACCCAGTACTTC.

CDR3 nucleotide sequence: TGTGCCACCCTGAACAGGGGGAGTGAAAAACTGTTTTTT. Its translation is CATLNRGSEKLFF. V and J are TRBV3-1 (or the pseudogene TRBV3-2) and TRBJ1-4, with 8 bases lining up with TRBD1. Germline CDR1 and CDR2: LGHDT and YNNKEL (reference sequence). This CDR3 is 13 amino acids long. The trim removed 10 bases at V and 7 bases at J, leaving 8 bases unmatched.